A single sample is the source of the 3 T cell receptor beta chains below, sequenced in a study of blood T cells in healthy people across ages. Then a second PCR, running roughly 7 to 11 cycles, was carried out with a sample-barcoded 5' primer and a J-beta primer mix. TCRdb reprocessed the 5' RACE reads via MiXCR and lists one record per CDR3 protein. The sample includes approximately 1,700,000 distinct CDR3 sequences, 39% of them seen just once. The sample was blood. Every receptor here comes from a human donor in good health.

This chain links TRBV7-9 with TRBJ1-4; 8 nucleotides agree with TRBD1. J gave up 3 bases and V 3 bases, and 3 bases lay outside the gene matches. CDR1 and CDR2 from the germline V gene are SEHNR and FQNEAQ (reference sequence). This CDR3 contains 15 residues. CDR3 in amino acids: CASSFPDRANEKLFF. In DNA, the CDR3 is TGTGCCAGCAGCTTCCCGGACAGGGCTAATGAAAAACTGTTTTTT.

The sample holds a few counts of this clonotype. The chain links TRBV28 to TRBJ2-7, with D perhaps TRBD1 (6 bases). Germline V gene lookup returns CDR1 MDHEN and CDR2 SYDVKM. Trimming took 7 bases from V and 5 from J, leaving 15 bases between them. The CDR3 is 13 residues long. The CDR3 coding sequence is TGTGCCAGCACCCACCAGGGGACACACGAGCAGTACTTC. Translating gives CASTHQGTHEQYF.

Turning to this clonotype: One end of the junction is discordant with germline, which a read error may explain. The V call is TRBV7-3, the J call TRBJ2-2; D tentatively reads TRBD1 or TRBD2 (5 bases each). The CDR3 spans 16 residues. CDR1 and CDR2 from the germline V gene are SGHTA and FQGTGA. CDR3 amino acids: CASSLTLGSGAGERFF. The CDR3 DNA reads as TGTGCCAGCAGCTTAACTCTGGGTTCTGGGGCCGGGGAGCGGTTTTTT.